The entry that follows covers one T cell receptor (beta chain) sequence. The data were produced by immunoSEQ multiplex PCR, yet TCRdb's version contains in-frame clones alone and is incomplete. The table lists some 140,000 clones, more than 85% of them singletons. Deletions cut 6 bases from V and 1 base from J, with 7 bases between. The CDR3 sequence is 13 residues long. This entry comes from a study of T cell responses to AZD1222 COVID-19 vaccine. J is TRBJ2-1 and V is TRBV12-3 or TRBV12-4; D gene uncertain. The specimen comprised peripheral blood, sampled on day 0 of AZD1222 vaccination. The sequence was obtained from an adult in good health. CDR3 residues: CASRQVSYNEQFF. In DNA form, the CDR3 reads TGTGCCAGCAGGCAGGTTTCCTACAATGAGCAGTTCTTC.